These 15 T cell receptor beta chains were sequenced from one sample in a study of T cell therapy after organ transplantation. As for time point: 4-8 weeks after completion of therapy. Produced via immunoSEQ multiplex PCR; TCRdb's table is partial and in-frame only. The sample yields approximately 20,000 clones, approximately 85% seen once. These TCRs are of unknown antigen specificity. This material consisted of CD8+ T cells from blood, taken after autologous CMV-specific T cell therapy. These receptors originate from a human patient who had received a solid organ transplant and had CMV disease. Some T cells could come from the graft donor.

This sequence joins TRBV4-2 and TRBJ2-7, with a tentative D call TRBD1 (6 bases). This CDR3 contains 15 residues. The germline gives CDR1 LGHNA, CDR2 YNFKEQ. The V and J ends lost 0 bases and 7 bases respectively, with 16 bases between them. The CDR3 sequence is CASSQEMGALGEQYF. In DNA form, the CDR3 reads TGTGCCAGCAGCCAAGAAATGGGGGCGCTCGGAGAGCAGTACTTC.

This clone was counted once. The chain employs TRBV6-6 and TRBJ1-3; weak D call: TRBD1 (6 bases). V lost 2 bases and J 1 base, leaving 6 bases between the germline ends. CDR1 and CDR2 from the germline V gene are MNHNY and SVGAGI (reference sequence). This CDR3 has 14 residues. The CDR3 DNA reads as TGTGCCAGCAGTTACCAGGGGTCTGGAAACACCATATATTTT. It specifies CASSYQGSGNTIYF.

The gene calls are TRBV19 and TRBJ1-1, with a weak D call TRBD1 (6 bases). In germline, CDR1 is LNHDA, CDR2 SQIVND (reference sequence). This CDR3 has 16 amino acids. Trimming took off 1 base at V and 2 bases at J, with 14 bases between the two ends. The CDR3 DNA sequence: TGTGCCAGTAGTATAGGCCGGACAGATTATAACACTGAAGCTTTCTTT. It encodes CASSIGRTDYNTEAFF.

The chain recombines TRBV11-2 with TRBJ1-1; D remains ambiguous. Trimming shortened V by 3 bases and J by 4 bases, and 12 bases separated the two germline ends. The CDR3 runs 14 residues. CDR1 is SGHAT and CDR2 is FQNNGV in the germline V gene. Here the CDR3 DNA reads TGTGCCAGCAGCTTCGGCCGATGGGGCACTGAAGCTTTCTTT. Amino acid sequence: CASSFGRWGTEAFF.

The V gene is TRBV18, the J gene TRBJ1-1; 9 bases align to TRBD1. The CDR3 loop spans 16 amino acids. CDR1 and CDR2 (germline): KGHSH, LQKENI. V dropped 4 bases and J dropped 1; count of bases not matched to a gene: 7. The CDR3 region has the DNA TGTGCCAGCTCACGATTTGGGACAGGGCAGAACACTGAAGCTTTCTTT. Protein product: CASSRFGTGQNTEAFF.

CDR3 in DNA: TGTGCCAGCAGTGATTTAGCGGGAGCAGGCACCGGGGAGCTGTTTTTT. Its translation is CASSDLAGAGTGELFF. This rearrangement joins TRBV6-4 to TRBJ2-2; TRBD2 matches 9 bases. The CDR3 extends over 16 amino acids. CDR1 and CDR2 from the germline V gene are MRHNA and SNTAGT. V was clipped by 3 bases and J by 4 bases; unmatched bases: 6.

J is TRBJ1-6 and V is TRBV19; D gene unclear. Germline V gene data show CDR1 as LNHDA and CDR2 as SQIVND (reference sequence). There are 16 residues in the CDR3. Trimming removed 4 bases at V and 5 bases at J, with 15 bases between. CDR3 in DNA: TGTGCCAGTAGTACGCGGAGATTCCCCGATAATTCACCCCTCCACTTT. It translates to CASSTRRFPDNSPLHF.

The chain joins TRBV7-9 to TRBJ2-4, with D perhaps TRBD1 (6 bases). V lost 5 bases to trimming and J lost 7 bases, with 18 bases between them. The length of the CDR3 is 15 residues. Germline lookup yields CDR1 SEHNR and CDR2 FQNEAQ (reference sequence). The CDR3 loop reads CASSPPLGQGNIQYF. The DNA for the CDR3 is TGTGCCAGCAGCCCCCCCTTAGGGCAGGGGAACATTCAGTACTTC. Full variable domain (outside the CDR3, taken from reference TRBV7-9 and TRBJ2-4): DTGVSQNPRHKITKRGQNVTFRCDPISEHNRLYWYRQTLGQGPEFLTYFQNEAQLEKSRLLSDRFSAERPKGSFSTLEIQRTEQGDSAMYLCASSPPLGQGNIQYFGAGTRLSVL.

The chain has TRBV9 and TRBJ2-7; 12 bases align to TRBD1. The CDR3 contains 15 residues. Germline assignment: CDR1 SGDLS and CDR2 YYNGEE. With V trimmed by 3 bases and J by 6 bases, 7 bases remained unmatched. CDR3 DNA: TGTGCCAGCAGCGACTCCGGGACAGGGGGCTCCGAGCAGTACTTC. This encodes CASSDSGTGGSEQYF. The complete variable domain, with remaining parts taken from reference TRBV9 and TRBJ2-7, reads DSGVTQTPKHLITATGQRVTLRCSPRSGDLSVYWYQQSLDQGLQFLIQYYNGEERAKGNILERFSAQQFPDLHSELNLSSLELGDSALYFCASSDSGTGGSEQYFGPGTRLTVT.

The genes are TRBV25-1 and TRBJ2-7, with a tentative D call TRBD2 (6 bases). V lost 0 bases, J lost 6 bases, and 12 bases lay in between. The CDR3 spans 14 residues. CDR1 and CDR2 from the germline V gene are MGHDK and SYGVNS. CDR3 bases: TGTGCCAGCAGTGAATATGGGGGGTCGGGCGAGCAGTACTTC. This translates into CASSEYGGSGEQYF.

V is TRBV27 and J is TRBJ2-3, with TRBD2 as a possible D gene (6 bases). The germline gives CDR1 MNHEY, CDR2 SMNVEV (reference sequence). V was clipped by 5 bases and J by 4 bases, with 19 bases between them. The CDR3 spans 16 residues. CDR3 coding DNA: TGTGCCAGCAGTCTCCTGGGGGGATTTGTGGCAGATACGCAGTATTTT. It specifies CASSLLGGFVADTQYF.

J is TRBJ1-1 and V is TRBV27, with D unresolved. V was shortened by 3 bases and J by 0 bases, with 5 bases between the two germline ends. Germline CDR1 is MNHEY and CDR2 is SMNVEV (reference sequence). The CDR3 runs 13 residues. CDR3 nucleotides: TGTGCCAGCAGTTTTTCAGTGAACACTGAAGCTTTCTTT. Amino acids: CASSFSVNTEAFF.

This rearrangement joins TRBV6-1 to TRBJ2-3, with 14 bases fitting TRBD2. CDR1 MNHNS and CDR2 SASEGT come from the germline V gene. The CDR3 extends over 16 amino acids. The ends lost 3 bases at V and 4 bases at J; junction bases unmatched: 3. The CDR3 spells CASSETSGRGPDTQYF. CDR3 coding DNA: TGTGCCAGCAGTGAGACTAGCGGGAGGGGGCCAGATACGCAGTATTTT.

The CDR3 bases are TGTGCCAGCAGTTTAGCGGGGAGCACAGATACGCAGTATTTT. It yields the protein CASSLAGSTDTQYF. This chain uses TRBV7-3 with TRBJ2-3; 8 nucleotides line up with TRBD2. Trimming at V came to 6 bases and at J to 0 bases, leaving 2 bases not matched to a gene. The CDR3 has 14 residues. Germline-derived CDR1 and CDR2 are SGHTA and FQGTGA.

The gene calls are TRBV5-1 and TRBJ2-1; TRBD2 matches at 11 bases. CDR1 is SGHRS, CDR2 YFSETQ, per germline. The CDR3 covers 20 residues. With V trimmed by 2 bases and J by 1 base, 14 bases remained unmatched. The CDR3 DNA sequence: TGCGCCAGCAGCTTCCCCACTGAACCCAGACTAGCGGGGTCCTACAATGAGCAGTTCTTC. Residues: CASSFPTEPRLAGSYNEQFF.